Following are 3 T cell receptor beta chains from one sample sequenced in a study of cytomegalovirus exposure and HLA in healthy donors (dated by TCRdb to the late 2010s). The library was generated by the immunoSEQ multiplex PCR assay. TCRdb took this table from immuneACCESS and kept in-frame rearrangements with V and J called. Such tables lack part of the clones; where checked against another copy, unresolved V genes explain under half of the gap, and the rest is unexplained. The sample contains fewer than 200,000 clones, roughly nine tenths of them found a single time. Jointly, the top ten make up about 2.9% of the sample. The specimen sequenced was PBMCs. These receptors all stem from a woman between 18 and 30 years old in good health and CMV-seropositive.

This rearrangement joins TRBV4-1 to TRBJ1-6; TRBD1 agrees at 9 bases. V shed 1 base, J shed 7 bases, and the junction held 20 bases outside the gene matches. The CDR3 length is 21 residues. Germline V gene lookup returns CDR1 MGHRA and CDR2 YSYEKL. CDR3 in DNA: TGCGCCAGCAGCCAAGGATTCGCGGGGACAGGGAGAGCCGGGGACAATTCACCCCTCCACTTT. Protein sequence: CASSQGFAGTGRAGDNSPLHF.

The chain employs TRBV7-3 and TRBJ2-2; D may be TRBD2 (5 bases). V was pared by 0 bases and J by 0 bases, with 8 bases between. The V gene's germline CDR1 is SGHTA and CDR2 FQGTGA. This CDR3 spans 16 amino acids. The CDR3: CASSLTGVANTGELFF. The CDR3, as DNA: TGTGCCAGCAGCTTAACGGGAGTCGCGAACACCGGGGAGCTGTTTTTT. The full variable domain, completed using reference TRBV7-3 and TRBJ2-2, is GAGVSQTPSNKVTEKGKYVELRCDPISGHTALYWYRQSLGQGPEFLIYFQGTGAADDSGLPNDRFFAVRPEGSVSTLKIQRTERGDSAVYLCASSLTGVANTGELFFGEGSRLTVL.

CDR3 residues: CASSTTSGYTGELFF. The CDR3 DNA is TGTGCCAGCAGCACTACTAGCGGTTACACCGGGGAGCTGTTTTTT. The chain is built from TRBV11-2 and TRBJ2-2; 8 bases map to TRBD2. Germline V gene data show CDR1 as SGHAT and CDR2 as FQNNGV. V trimming: 5 bases; J trimming: 3 bases; junction bases outside the gene matches: 5. The CDR3 is 15 residues long. The entire variable domain, with the rest obtained from reference TRBV11-2 and TRBJ2-2, is as follows: EAGVAQSPRYKIIEKRQSVAFWCNPISGHATLYWYQQILGQGPKLLIQFQNNGVVDDSQLPKDRFSAERLKGVDSTLKIQPAKLEDSAVYLCASSTTSGYTGELFFGEGSRLTVL.